This TCR beta chain came from a study of Ad26.COV2.S vaccination and SARS-CoV-2 variants (dated by TCRdb to about 2021). Background for the entire study: Vaccine-arm donors were drawn from COV1001, a multicentre, randomized, double-blind, placebo-controlled phase I-IIa trial of Ad26.COV2.S in healthy adults. Participants in the trial were split at random into five groups of five each, receiving low-dose or high-dose Ad26.COV2.S once or twice, or else placebo on both occasions. Ad26.COV2.S was administered intramuscularly at a dose of 5x10^10 or 1x10^11 viral particles, either as one shot or as two shots given 56 days apart. Investigators remained blinded to trial group allocation during experiments and outcome assessment. TCRbeta repertoire sequencing was used to assess the specificity and breadth of SARS-CoV-2-reactive T cell receptors after Ad26.COV2.S vaccination. The TCR-sequenced set comprised approximately 32 samples: approximately 19 Ad26.COV2.S vaccine recipients, 5 placebo recipients and 8 SARS-CoV-2 convalescent individuals. What the research found in general, with its limitations: The authors noted that the TCR breadth and depth analyses may have underestimated total T cell responses. Compared with placebo recipients, Ad26.COV2.S recipients showed higher spike-specific TCR breadth (P = 0.0014). Non-spike TCR breadth was comparable between vaccine and placebo recipients, consistent with the vaccine containing only spike. After vaccination, spike-specific CD8+ and CD4+ T cell responses were reported to show substantial breadth. The study was not powered to compare responses between vaccine doses or regimens.

Taken with the paper, the label for treatment or condition translates to: about 20 received Ad26.COV2.S at low or high dose, single or two shots; about 5 received placebo; per-sample allocation not given. Repertoires of vaccine and placebo recipients were sequenced from samples taken on day 63 after the first injection. Between 29 July and 7 August 2020, Cohort 1b enrolled about two dozen adults aged 18-55 years at one site in Boston, USA. Ad26.COV2.S was a replication-incompetent adenovirus type 26 vector that expressed a prefusion-stabilized SARS-CoV-2 spike protein derived from the original Wuhan strain. The V end loses 2 bases and the J end loses 5 bases, and a stretch of 13 bases separates them. Its CDR3 holds 14 amino acids, cysteine through phenylalanine. Only the CDR3 part of the read is kept: 42 bases, read in frame from the first base. From the germline V gene, CDR1 is MDHEN and CDR2 is SYDVKM.

TCRbeta CDR3 regions were sequenced with the immunoSEQ Assay. After extraction, genomic DNA underwent amplification by bias-controlled multiplex PCR, followed by high-throughput sequencing. The original methods were these. To quantify the absolute abundance of every unique TCRbeta CDR3 region, sequences were collapsed and filtered. Usable DNA was measured by amplifying reference genes present in all nucleated cells, and TCRbeta template counts were normalized to that usable DNA to estimate T cell fraction. Repertoire TCRs were annotated as SARS-CoV-2-specific by exact matching of V gene, CDR3 amino acid sequence and J gene to a known reactive TCR set. The reference SARS-CoV-2 TCR set came from MIRA and was filtered for enrichment in COVID-19-positive ImmuneCODE repertoires, removing public or cross-reactive TCRs. Drawing on the MIRA antigens, annotated TCRs were analysed further at the level of specific ORF or position within ORF. Breadth was defined as annotated unique rearrangements over total unique productive rearrangements; depth was the summed frequency of those rearrangements. Two-sided Wilcoxon rank-sum tests were used to compare TCR breadth between groups. Not all clones reach the TCRdb copy of this immuneACCESS table, which keeps in-frame sequences only. Checked studies attribute under half of the gap to unresolved V genes and leave the rest unexplained. V and J calls and clone size come straight from that table; D and trimming were deduced from the DNA. This sample lists just under 250,000 clones; roughly 88% were detected once. Around 10% of the sample is held by the ten biggest clonotypes.

A word on this clone: Its antigen is not yet known. No clone much larger than this one lies a single base away; base qualities are absent.

This chain is built from TRBV28 and TRBJ2-7; the D call could be TRBD1 or TRBD2, with each sharing 5 bases. The sequence derives from a person aged 18-65 years who received the Ad26.COV2.S COVID-19 vaccine or a placebo. This specimen consisted of peripheral blood, obtained in a trial of Ad26.COV2.S vaccine versus placebo. The DNA sequence is as follows: TGTGCCAGCAGTTTAGGGCAGGGAGTTCACGAGCAGTACTTC. Its protein is CASSLGQGVHEQYF.